These T cell receptor beta chains were read from a single sample in a study of blood T cell repertoires in COVID-19. Libraries were prepared by immunoSEQ multiplex PCR; TCRdb keeps only in-frame clonotypes and omits some of them. The sample records about 430,000 clones, over 85% being singletons. Material for sequencing was peripheral blood. The receptors were gathered from a man aged 18 to 29 with COVID-19, enrolled during active disease. Both conserved end residues are part of each CDR3. The D gene is left open where the match is weak.

j_call,v_call,d_call,cdr3_aa
TRBJ1-5,TRBV6-1,.,CASGDRRDQPQHF
TRBJ2-5,TRBV6-6,.,CASSYKGRQETQYF
TRBJ2-3,TRBV5-1,TRBD1,CASSLRQGGSTDTQYF
TRBJ1-5,TRBV19,.,CASRGERGRGRDQPQHF
TRBJ2-1,TRBV2,.,CASSLGAVSYNEQFF
TRBJ2-1,TRBV11-3,.,CASSSSGSNEQFF
TRBJ2-3,TRBV19,TRBD1,CASGPTGAGDTQYF
TRBJ1-1,TRBV18,TRBD1,CASSPGDREAFF
TRBJ1-1,TRBV19,.,CASSIAATVNTEAFF
TRBJ1-2,TRBV27,.,CASSAEQYSLDGYTF
TRBJ2-3,TRBV24-1,.,CANNRGDFNSTDTQYF
TRBJ2-3,TRBV30,.,CAWSAGLSLYF
TRBJ2-1,TRBV27,.,CASAGGSSYNEQFF
TRBJ2-5,TRBV11-2,TRBD2,CASSARLAGGQETQYF
TRBJ2-2,TRBV30,.,CAWSVTRLGLAGELFF
TRBJ2-5,TRBV7-9,TRBD2,CASSPYRLAGGPAGTQYF
TRBJ2-3,TRBV2,TRBD2,CASSGPGGSGADTQYF
TRBJ2-5,TRBV5-6,.,CASSLPERETQYF
TRBJ2-2,TRBV5-1,TRBD1,CASSLSGTGLPGELFF
TRBJ1-4,TRBV6-1,TRBD1,CASSEAWGTGRLEKLFF
TRBJ1-5,TRBV9,.,CASSVGEGREDQPQHF
TRBJ2-3,TRBV5-1,TRBD2,CASSLDSGASTDTQYF
TRBJ1-6,TRBV6-6,TRBD1,CASSLDRGSPLHF
TRBJ2-1,TRBV4-1,TRBD2,CASSSDGRDYSYNEQFF
TRBJ2-7,TRBV6-5,TRBD1,CASSYRGTDYEQYF
TRBJ1-1,TRBV19,.,CASTHWRAQGMNTEAFF
TRBJ1-2,TRBV29-1,TRBD1,CSVEETGAKGYTF
TRBJ1-1,TRBV12-3/TRBV12-4,.,CASSSRQLTEAFF
TRBJ2-7,TRBV5-4,TRBD1,CASSPDRGASSYEQYF
TRBJ2-3,TRBV5-1,TRBD2,CASSLTSGPRTDTQYF
TRBJ1-5,TRBV28,TRBD1,CASSYRGRGNQPQHF
TRBJ2-1,TRBV10-2,TRBD2,CASRSIGLAGGMFHNEQFF
TRBJ2-7,TRBV2,TRBD2,CASSSILAGAYEQYF
TRBJ1-1,TRBV27,TRBD1,CASSLTGTLTTEAFF
TRBJ2-7,TRBV24-1,.,CATSRGASYEQYF
TRBJ1-4,TRBV5-6,.,CASSFLGTLNEKLFF
TRBJ2-3,TRBV2,TRBD2,CASSEPKRGKGAGGTDTQYF
TRBJ2-3,TRBV20-1,TRBD2,CSASRLAGGRTDTQYF
TRBJ2-2,TRBV2,TRBD1,CASSQDRRNTGELFF
TRBJ2-7,TRBV10-2,.,CASRTGNDYEQYF
TRBJ2-7,TRBV5-8,TRBD1,CASSWDRGQGEQYF
TRBJ1-1,TRBV30,.,CAWGGRGDTEAFF
TRBJ2-7,TRBV5-4,TRBD2,CASSSGSGGLDEQYF
TRBJ1-5,TRBV11-3,.,CASSLEESGSNQPQHF
TRBJ1-5,TRBV7-9,.,CASSLGGVGQPQHF
TRBJ1-2,TRBV6-1,.,CASSEARGLGYTF
TRBJ2-7,TRBV5-6,TRBD2,CASNYRTSGFYEQYF
TRBJ2-7,TRBV7-6,TRBD1,CASSLTGAAYEQYF
TRBJ1-3,TRBV12-5,.,CASGLYGSGNTIYF
TRBJ2-2,TRBV4-2,.,CASSQAFSSNTGELFF
TRBJ2-1,TRBV9,TRBD1,CASSVGTGSAVDEQFF
TRBJ2-1,TRBV11-3,TRBD2,CASSLGLAGPNEQFF
TRBJ2-1,TRBV14,TRBD2,CASSLLAGRNEQFF